The 8 T cell receptor beta chains below all came from one sample that was sequenced in a study of response to subunit inactivated influenza vaccine. TCRdb analysed the RT-PCR reads with MiXCR anew, one entry per CDR3 protein. The repertoire includes some 800,000 distinct CDR3 sequences, about 20% of them detected once, and about 10% sits in the top ten. The source material was PBMCs from blood, sampled roughly 5 days after vaccination. The receptors were sampled from a man over 45 who received an inactivated influenza vaccine.

V and J are TRBV20-1 and TRBJ2-5, with D maybe TRBD1 (5 bases). Between the trimmed V and J ends, which lost 4 bases and 4 bases, there was a span of 10 bases. Germline-derived CDR1 and CDR2 are DFQATT and SNEGSKA (reference sequence). The CDR3 is 12 amino acids. In DNA, the CDR3 is TGCAGTGCTAATAGGGGCAGAGAGACCCAGTACTTC. Its translation: CSANRGRETQYF.

J is TRBJ2-7 and V is TRBV6-5; D possibly matches TRBD1 or TRBD2 (5 bases each). CDR3 length equals 15 residues. The V gene's germline CDR1 is MNHEY and CDR2 SVGAGI. V shed 2 bases and J shed 3 bases, with 14 bases lying between them. CDR3 loop: CASSYGGANYYEQYF. The CDR3 DNA sequence: TGTGCCAGCAGTTACGGGGGAGCCAACTACTACGAGCAGTACTTC.

This clonotype was seen only a few times. V and J are TRBV27 and TRBJ1-5; D is unresolved. The CDR3 loop spans 16 amino acids. Trimming pared 4 bases from V and 1 base from J, leaving 14 bases between. The germline V gene has CDR1 MNHEY and CDR2 SMNVEV (reference sequence). The CDR3 bases are TGTGCCAGCAGTTCCAACTCGGGGTTGAGCAATCAGCCCCAGCATTTT. Translating gives CASSSNSGLSNQPQHF.

This sequence joins TRBV9 and TRBJ2-1, with 8 bases that match TRBD2. J gave up 8 bases and V 0 bases, and 16 bases lay outside the gene matches. This CDR3 has 18 residues. From germline, CDR1 is SGDLS and CDR2 YYNGEE. The CDR3 loop is CASSVGIIGGGSPHEQFF. CDR3 sequence (DNA): TGTGCCAGCAGCGTAGGAATCATCGGGGGGGGCTCCCCACATGAGCAGTTCTTC.

The chain couples TRBV7-3 to TRBJ2-1; 13 bases map to TRBD2. CDR1 and CDR2 (germline): SGHTA, FQGTGA. Germline trimming cut 6 bases from V and 7 bases from J; bases unmatched to any gene: 3. The CDR3 loop spans 14 amino acids. CDR3 residues: CASRRTSGSNEQFF. CDR3 nucleotides: TGTGCCAGCAGACGGACTAGCGGGAGTAATGAGCAGTTCTTC.

The chain carries TRBV27 and TRBJ2-2; TRBD1 or TRBD2 may be the D gene (5 bases each). CDR1 is MNHEY, CDR2 SMNVEV, per germline (reference sequence). The CDR3 extends over 15 amino acids. V lost 4 bases, J lost 7 bases, and 16 bases lay in between. The CDR3 loop reads CASSSPIGTLGELFF. CDR3 DNA: TGTGCCAGCAGTTCACCAATAGGGACCCTCGGGGAGCTGTTTTTT.

The V gene is TRBV6-2 or TRBV6-3, the J gene TRBJ2-7; D is unresolved. Per the germline V gene, CDR1 is MNHEY and CDR2 is SVGEGT. There are 14 residues in the CDR3. V lost 9 bases and J lost 0, with 15 bases in between. The CDR3 DNA reads TGTGCCAGTACAACGACTGCCGACTCCTACGAGCAGTACTTC. Protein product: CASTTTADSYEQYF.

This clonotype was counted once. The chain couples TRBV6-2 or TRBV6-3 to TRBJ2-4; TRBD1 matches at 8 bases. Germline CDR1 is MNHEY and CDR2 is SVGEGT. The CDR3 length is 16 residues. J lost 9 bases, V lost 2 bases, and 12 bases had no gene match. In DNA form, the CDR3 reads TGTGCCAGCAGTTACATCAGGGGGCGCCTGGAGGCCATTCAGTACTTC. It yields the protein CASSYIRGRLEAIQYF.